This TCR beta chain originates from a study of CD8+ T cells in alopecia areata. Study summary: Treated individuals took tofacitinib by mouth, 5 to 10 mg twice daily.

cDNA reverse transcribed from extracted RNA served as the sequencing template. Generated by immunoSEQ multiplex PCR, the TCRdb table keeps only in-frame clones and is missing some. The table lists some 180,000 clones, roughly half of them singletons. The treatment was: oral pan-JAK inhibitor, 5-10 mg twice daily. Starting from PBMCs, sorting isolated CD4+ and CD8+ T cells. This clone was observed a few times. Its antigen is unknown. General observations from the study: Administration of tofacitinib significantly diminished scalp clonality and expanded CD8+ clones within the top 100. Baseline CD8+ expansion's link to response remains uncertain, as there was one nonresponder.

Sample: CD8+ T cells sorted from blood, taken between weeks 51 and 52, from a patient treated with tofacitinib. The TCR originated in a human donor with alopecia areata.

Written as DNA, the CDR3 is TGTGCCAGCAGTTACTCGACAGGGTACGGCAATGAGCAGTTCTTC. It specifies CASSYSTGYGNEQFF. V is TRBV6-5 and J is TRBJ2-1; 7 bases match TRBD1. The CDR3 has 15 amino acids. V shed 0 bases and J 6 bases; nucleotides not matched to a gene: 5. The germline CDR1 and CDR2 sequences are MNHEY and SVGAGI.